Below, one TCR beta chain is given with its context. TCRdb redid the calling of the 5' RACE reads with MiXCR, one entry per CDR3 protein. The sample includes about 200,000 distinct CDR3 sequences, over 7.5% of them seen just once. The data derive from a study of T-cell memory formation after mild COVID-19. CDR1 SGDLS and CDR2 YYNGEE come from the germline V gene. Trimming pared 4 bases from V and 8 bases from J, leaving 16 bases between. There are 14 residues in the CDR3. The TCR comes from a young man who had mild COVID-19 (a few samples of this study predate the infection). Cell type and time point are not known. This chain joins TRBV9 and TRBJ2-1, with D perhaps matching TRBD1 (5 bases). The sample taken for sequencing was PBMCs or a T cell subset sorted from them (not recorded which). The CDR3 protein is CASSPRRGSDEQFF. CDR3 coding DNA: TGTGCCAGCAGCCCTCGTAGGGGCTCCGATGAGCAGTTCTTC. The entire variable domain, with the rest obtained from reference TRBV9 and TRBJ2-1, is as follows: DSGVTQTPKHLITATGQRVTLRCSPRSGDLSVYWYQQSLDQGLQFLIQYYNGEERAKGNILERFSAQQFPDLHSELNLSSLELGDSALYFCASSPRRGSDEQFFGPGTRLTVL.